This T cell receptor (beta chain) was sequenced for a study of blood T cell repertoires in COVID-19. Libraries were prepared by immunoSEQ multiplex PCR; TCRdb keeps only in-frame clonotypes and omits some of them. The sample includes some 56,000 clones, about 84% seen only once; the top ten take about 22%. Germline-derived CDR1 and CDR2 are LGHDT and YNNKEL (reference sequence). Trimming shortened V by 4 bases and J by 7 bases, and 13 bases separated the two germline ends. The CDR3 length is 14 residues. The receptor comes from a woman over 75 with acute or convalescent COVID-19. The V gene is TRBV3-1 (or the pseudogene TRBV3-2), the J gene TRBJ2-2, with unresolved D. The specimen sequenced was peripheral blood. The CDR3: CASSPHRTGGELFF. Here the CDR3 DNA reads TGTGCCAGCAGCCCCCATCGAACGGGCGGGGAGCTGTTTTTT.